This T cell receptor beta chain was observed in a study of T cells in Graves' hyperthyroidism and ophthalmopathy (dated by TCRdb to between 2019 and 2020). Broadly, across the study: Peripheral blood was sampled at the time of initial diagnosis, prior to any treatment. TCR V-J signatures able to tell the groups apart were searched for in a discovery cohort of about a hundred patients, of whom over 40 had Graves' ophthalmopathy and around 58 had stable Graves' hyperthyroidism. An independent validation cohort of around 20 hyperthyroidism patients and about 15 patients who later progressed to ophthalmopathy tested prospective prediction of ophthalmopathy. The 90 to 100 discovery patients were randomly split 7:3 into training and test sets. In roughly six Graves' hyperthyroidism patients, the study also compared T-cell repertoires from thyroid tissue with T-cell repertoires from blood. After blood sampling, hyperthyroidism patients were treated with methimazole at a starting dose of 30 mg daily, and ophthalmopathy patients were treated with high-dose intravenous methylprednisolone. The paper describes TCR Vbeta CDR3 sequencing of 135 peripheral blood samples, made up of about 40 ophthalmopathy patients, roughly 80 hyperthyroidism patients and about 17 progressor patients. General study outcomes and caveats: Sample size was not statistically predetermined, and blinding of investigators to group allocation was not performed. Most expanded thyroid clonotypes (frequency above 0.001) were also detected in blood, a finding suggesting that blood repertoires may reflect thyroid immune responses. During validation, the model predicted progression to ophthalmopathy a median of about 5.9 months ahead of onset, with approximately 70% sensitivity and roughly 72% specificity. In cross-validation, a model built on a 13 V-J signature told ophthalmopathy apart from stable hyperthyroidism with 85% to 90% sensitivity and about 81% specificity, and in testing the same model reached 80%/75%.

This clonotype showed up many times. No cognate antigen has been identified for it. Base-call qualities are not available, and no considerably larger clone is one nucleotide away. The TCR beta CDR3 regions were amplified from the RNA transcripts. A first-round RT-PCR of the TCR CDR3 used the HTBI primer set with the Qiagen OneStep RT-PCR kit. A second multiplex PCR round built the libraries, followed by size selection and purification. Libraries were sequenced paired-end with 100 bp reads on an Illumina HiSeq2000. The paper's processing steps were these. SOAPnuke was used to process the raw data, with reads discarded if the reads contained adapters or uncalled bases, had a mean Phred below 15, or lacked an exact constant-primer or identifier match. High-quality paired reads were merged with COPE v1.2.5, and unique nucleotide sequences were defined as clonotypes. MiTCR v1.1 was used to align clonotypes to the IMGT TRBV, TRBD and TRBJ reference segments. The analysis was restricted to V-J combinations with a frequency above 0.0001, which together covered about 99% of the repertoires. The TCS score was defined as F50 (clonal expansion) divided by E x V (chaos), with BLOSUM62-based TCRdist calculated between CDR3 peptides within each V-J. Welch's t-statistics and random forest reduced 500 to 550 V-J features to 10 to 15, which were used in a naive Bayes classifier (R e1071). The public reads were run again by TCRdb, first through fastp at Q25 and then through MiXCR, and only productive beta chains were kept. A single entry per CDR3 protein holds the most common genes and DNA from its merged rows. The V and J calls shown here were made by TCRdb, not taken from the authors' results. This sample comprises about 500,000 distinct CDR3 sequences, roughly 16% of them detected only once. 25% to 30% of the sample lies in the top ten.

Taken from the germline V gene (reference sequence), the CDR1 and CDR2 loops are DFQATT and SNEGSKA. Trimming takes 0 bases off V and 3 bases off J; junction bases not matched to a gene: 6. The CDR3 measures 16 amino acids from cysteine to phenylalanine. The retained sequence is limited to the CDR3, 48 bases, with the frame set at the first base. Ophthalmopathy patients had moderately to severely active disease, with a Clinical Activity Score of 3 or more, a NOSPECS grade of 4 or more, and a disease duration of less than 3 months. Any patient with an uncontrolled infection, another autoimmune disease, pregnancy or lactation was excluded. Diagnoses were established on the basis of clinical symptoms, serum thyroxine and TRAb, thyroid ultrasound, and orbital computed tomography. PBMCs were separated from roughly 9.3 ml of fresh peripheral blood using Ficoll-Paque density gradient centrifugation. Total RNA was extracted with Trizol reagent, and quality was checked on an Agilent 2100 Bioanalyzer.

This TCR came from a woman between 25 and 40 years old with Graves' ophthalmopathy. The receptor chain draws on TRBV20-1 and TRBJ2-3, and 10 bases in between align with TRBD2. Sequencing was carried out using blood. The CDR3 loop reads CSARDLLLAGTDTQYF. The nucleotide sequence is TGCAGTGCTAGAGATCTATTACTAGCGGGAACAGATACGCAGTATTTT.